The next 23 T cell receptor beta chains were all read from a single sample in a study of T-cell reconstitution after alpha-beta-depleted transplantation in children. Unique molecular identifiers were used to barcode this TCRbeta library. TCRdb processed the PCR reads anew with MiXCR; each CDR3 protein has one entry. The data hold more than 90,000 distinct CDR3 sequences, with around 10% observed a single time. Material: PBMCs, obtained before TCRalphabeta/CD19-depleted stem cell transplant. Receptors were obtained from a boy aged 2-9 years with acute lymphoblastic leukemia, due to receive a stem cell transplant.

There are many counts of this clonotype. The chain combines TRBV5-4 with TRBJ2-1; D not resolved. V shed 0 bases and J shed 4 bases, with 11 bases lying between them. Germline V CDR1 and CDR2: SGHNT, YYREEE (reference sequence). This CDR3 comprises 15 residues. The CDR3 DNA reads TGTGCCAGCAGCTTGGCCGGCGGTACGTACAATGAGCAGTTCTTC. Translated, it gives CASSLAGGTYNEQFF.

The chain is built from TRBV18 and TRBJ2-1; 8 positions agree with TRBD1. With 6 bases clipped from V and 6 bases from J, the junction kept 10 bases outside the gene matches. From germline, CDR1 is KGHSH and CDR2 LQKENI. The CDR3 runs to 15 residues. The CDR3: CASSLGQGGGNEQFF. The DNA of the CDR3 is TGTGCCAGCTCCCTAGGACAGGGAGGCGGCAATGAGCAGTTCTTC.

CDR3 sequence (DNA): TGCGCCAGCAGCTTGGCGGGGGCCCTAAACCCTAATGAAAAACTGTTTTTT. Protein: CASSLAGALNPNEKLFF. The rearrangement uses TRBV5-1 and TRBJ1-4; maybe TRBD1 (6 bases). The germline CDR1 and CDR2 sequences are SGHRS and YFSETQ. There are 17 residues in the CDR3. The V and J ends lost 0 bases and 3 bases respectively, with 15 bases between them.

Ten or more counts support this clonotype. The rearrangement joins TRBV20-1 to TRBJ2-3, with a possible D match to TRBD2 (6 bases). The V end lost 8 bases, the J end lost 9 bases, and 18 bases lay between the germline ends. This CDR3 region has 12 residues. Germline assignment: CDR1 DFQATT and CDR2 SNEGSKA (reference sequence). CDR3 residues: CSSRRERGTQYF. The CDR3 nucleotides read TGCAGTAGCAGGAGGGAGAGGGGCACGCAGTATTTT.

This clonotype was picked up a small number of times. This chain joins TRBV4-1 and TRBJ2-5, with 14 bases aligning to TRBD2. The germline CDR1 and CDR2 sequences are MGHRA and YSYEKL. The length of the CDR3 is 20 residues. J lost 3 bases, V lost 3 bases, and 15 bases had no gene match. The CDR3 reads CASSQVGTSGSRWGKETQYF. The CDR3 DNA reads TGCGCCAGCAGCCAGGTCGGGACTAGCGGGAGTCGATGGGGCAAAGAGACCCAGTACTTC.

This clonotype was seen only a few times. The chain is built from TRBV7-2 and TRBJ2-7; D gene ambiguous. V gave up 5 bases and J gave up 3 bases, with 11 bases separating them. The CDR3 is 13 residues long. CDR1 SGHTA and CDR2 FQGNSA come from the germline V gene. The CDR3 DNA sequence: TGTGCCAGCAGCGACTTCACTGACTACGAGCAGTACTTC. Its translation: CASSDFTDYEQYF.

Ten or more counts support this clonotype. The V gene is TRBV6-5, the J gene TRBJ2-7; TRBD2 matches at 12 bases. The germline CDR1 and CDR2 sequences are MNHEY and SVGAGI. The CDR3 sequence is 15 residues long. The V gene end was trimmed by 2 bases and the J gene end by 3 bases; junction bases not matched to a gene: 2. The CDR3 nucleotides read TGTGCCAGCAGTTACACGACTAGCGGGAGCTACGAGCAGTACTTC. It specifies CASSYTTSGSYEQYF.

This clonotype was detected many times. The J gene is TRBJ1-1, the V gene TRBV7-9; no definite D call. V lost 2 bases and J 2 bases, leaving 3 bases between the germline ends. The CDR3 runs 12 residues. CDR1 and CDR2 (germline): SEHNR, FQNEAQ (reference sequence). The chain's CDR3 is CASSLSNTEAFF. The CDR3 DNA is TGTGCCAGCAGCTTATCTAACACTGAAGCTTTCTTT.

This clonotype has a handful of counts. The chain joins TRBV5-1 to TRBJ2-7; D ambiguous. The germline CDR1 and CDR2 sequences are SGHRS and YFSETQ. This CDR3 region has 11 residues. With 2 bases removed from V and 7 bases from J, the gap between germline ends came to 7 bases. The CDR3 DNA reads TGCGCCAGCAGCTTTTCTGATGAGCAGTACTTC. It is translated as CASSFSDEQYF.

This clonotype appeared a few times. V and J are TRBV7-2 and TRBJ2-3, with D possibly TRBD2 on 5 matching bases. The V and J ends lost 2 bases and 0 bases respectively, with 12 bases between them. This CDR3 comprises 16 residues. Germline-derived CDR1 and CDR2 are SGHTA and FQGNSA. CDR3 nucleotide sequence: TGTGCCAGCAGCTTAAATGGAGGCTTTAGCACAGATACGCAGTATTTT. It translates to CASSLNGGFSTDTQYF.

The chain carries TRBV6-5 and TRBJ2-7; D gene unclear. The germline V and J ends were trimmed by 0 bases and 3 bases, with 9 bases remaining between them. This CDR3 region has 14 residues. Germline V gene data show CDR1 as MNHEY and CDR2 as SVGAGI. CDR3 protein: CASSYSNSFYEQYF. As DNA, the CDR3 is TGTGCCAGCAGTTACTCAAACAGCTTCTACGAGCAGTACTTC.

The V gene is TRBV10-3, the J gene TRBJ2-5; unclear D gene. The germline V gene encodes CDR1 ENHRY and CDR2 SYGVKD. Trimming removed 4 bases from V and 4 bases from J, with 10 bases in between. CDR3 length: 13 residues. CDR3 in amino acids: CAISGREGETQYF. For the CDR3, the DNA is TGTGCCATCAGTGGTAGAGAAGGAGAGACCCAGTACTTC.

This clonotype was seen only a few times. J is TRBJ1-2 and V is TRBV5-1, with D possibly matching TRBD1 (5 bases). The CDR3 consists of 15 residues. The V and J ends lost 7 bases and 7 bases respectively, with 23 bases between them. Per germline, CDR1 SGHRS and CDR2 YFSETQ. CDR3 sequence reads: CASANQAAGVGGYTF. The CDR3 region has the DNA TGCGCCAGCGCCAATCAAGCTGCGGGGGTTGGTGGCTACACCTTC.

The chain employs TRBV5-1 and TRBJ1-1, with 9 positions matching TRBD1. The CDR3 has 16 amino acids. V dropped 3 bases and J dropped 3; count of bases not matched to a gene: 9. Germline CDR1 and CDR2: SGHRS and YFSETQ. CDR3 loop: CASSWDGTGYDTEAFF. The DNA for the CDR3 is TGCGCCAGCAGCTGGGATGGGACAGGGTATGACACTGAAGCTTTCTTT.

As regards this clonotype: Its ends do not fully match the called genes, so a read error is possible. The chain joins TRBV6-1 to TRBJ2-1, with 9 bases fitting TRBD2. The CDR3 runs to 15 residues. CDR1 is MNHNS and CDR2 is SASEGT in the germline V gene. CDR3 nucleotide sequence: TGTGCCAGCAGTGAATTAGCGGGAGTTTACAGTGAGCAGTTCTTC. Its protein product is CASSELAGVYSEQFF.

The V and J genes are TRBV5-1 and TRBJ2-7; tentatively, D is TRBD1 (6 bases). The germline V gene encodes CDR1 SGHRS and CDR2 YFSETQ. This CDR3 has 13 amino acids. Trimming stripped 0 bases from V and 8 bases from J, with 12 bases between. CDR3: CASSLEGQYKQYF. In DNA form, the CDR3 reads TGCGCCAGCAGCTTGGAAGGACAGTATAAGCAGTACTTC.

The J gene is TRBJ2-1, the V gene TRBV27; 8 bases line up with TRBD1. Germline V gene data show CDR1 as MNHEY and CDR2 as SMNVEV (reference sequence). Trimming cost V 3 bases and J 9 bases; bases outside gene matches: 7. The CDR3 is 14 amino acids. The CDR3 DNA is TGTGCCAGCAGTTTTGGTACAGGGGGTGGTGAGCAGTTCTTC. Amino acids: CASSFGTGGGEQFF.

This clonotype was counted many times. The rearrangement uses TRBV10-3 and TRBJ2-7; D not certain. V lost 8 bases to trimming and J lost 0 bases, with 17 bases between them. Germline-derived CDR1 and CDR2 are ENHRY and SYGVKD. This CDR3 has 15 residues. The CDR3 sequence is CAILKRRIHSYEQYF. CDR3 DNA sequence: TGTGCCATCCTCAAGAGGCGCATCCACTCCTACGAGCAGTACTTC.

Only a few counts were recorded for this clonotype. The chain couples TRBV3-1 to TRBJ2-7; D might be TRBD2 (7 bases). The CDR3 loop spans 13 amino acids. Germline V gene data show CDR1 as LGHDT and CDR2 as YNNKEL (reference sequence). V dropped 11 bases and J dropped 6 bases, with 20 bases sitting between them. This CDR3 reads CAAGAGVWSEQYF. The CDR3 DNA reads as TGTGCCGCAGGGGCGGGAGTCTGGTCCGAGCAGTACTTC.

Relative to its sample, this clonotype is medium-sized. CDR3 nucleotides: TGTGCCAGCAGGGTAGGGGCTGGAACCGGGGAGCTGTTTTTT. This codes for CASRVGAGTGELFF. J is TRBJ2-2 and V is TRBV12-3 or TRBV12-4; D is possibly TRBD1 (5 bases). V shed 6 bases and J shed 5 bases, with 13 bases lying between them. The CDR3 runs to 14 residues.

This clonotype appeared many times. The chain has TRBV5-1 and TRBJ1-3; 7 nucleotides align to TRBD1. This CDR3 spans 16 amino acids. After removal of 2 bases from V and 0 bases from J, the junction contained 5 bases not matched to a gene. The V gene's germline CDR1 is SGHRS and CDR2 YFSETQ. The CDR3 protein is CASSLTGAGSGNTIYF. The CDR3 bases are TGCGCCAGCAGCTTAACAGGGGCAGGCTCTGGAAACACCATATATTTT.

This clonotype was counted many times. This CDR3 is CASSYPGGRSTYNEQFF. The CDR3 DNA follows: TGTGCCAGCAGTTATCCAGGAGGTAGAAGCACCTACAATGAGCAGTTCTTC. V usage is TRBV12-3 or TRBV12-4 and J usage is TRBJ2-1, with a tentative D call TRBD2 (5 bases). Trimming removed 4 bases at V and 2 bases at J, with 18 bases between. This CDR3 is 17 amino acids long.

J is TRBJ2-3 and V is TRBV5-6, with D unresolved. V lost 3 bases to trimming and J lost 2 bases, with 10 bases between them. Looked up from germline, CDR1 is SGHDT and CDR2 is YYEEEE. There are 14 residues in the CDR3. This chain's CDR3 is CASSWALDTDTQYF. CDR3 bases: TGTGCCAGCAGCTGGGCTCTCGACACAGATACGCAGTATTTT.